The next 4 T cell receptor beta chains were all read from a single sample in a study of cytomegalovirus exposure and HLA in healthy donors. Primers: 60 Vbeta forward and 13 Jbeta reverse. Sequencing used immunoSEQ multiplex PCR; TCRdb keeps in-frame clones, though not all of them. Its clone listing holds roughly 120,000 clones. The sequencing sample was made of PBMCs. These receptors were collected from a man aged 35-49 years in good health and CMV-seronegative.

The chain carries TRBV27 and TRBJ2-7; TRBD2 matches 12 bases. The CDR3 consists of 17 residues. With V trimmed by 5 bases and J by 6 bases, 14 bases remained unmatched. From germline, CDR1 is MNHEY and CDR2 SMNVEV (reference sequence). The CDR3 DNA follows: TGTGCCAGCAGTCCCAACTCTAGCGGGAGGGCCCCCGGCGAGCAGTACTTC. This gives the protein CASSPNSSGRAPGEQYF.

The chain links TRBV5-6 to TRBJ1-1, with 8 bases matching TRBD1. V dropped 8 bases and J dropped 0; count of bases not matched to a gene: 9. Looked up from germline, CDR1 is SGHDT and CDR2 is YYEEEE. This CDR3 is 15 amino acids long. The CDR3 nucleotides are TGTGCCAGTGCGCCGACAGGGGCGGTGAACACTGAAGCTTTCTTT. Translated, it gives CASAPTGAVNTEAFF.

The chain recombines TRBV7-2 with TRBJ2-3; 12 bases agree with TRBD2. With V trimmed by 4 bases and J by 6 bases, 8 bases remained unmatched. The length of the CDR3 is 16 residues. Germline loops: CDR1 SGHTA, CDR2 FQGNSA. CDR3 protein: CASSSTLAGGGDTQYF. DNA of the CDR3: TGTGCCAGCAGCTCCACGCTAGCGGGAGGGGGGGATACGCAGTATTTT.

The V gene is TRBV30, the J gene TRBJ2-3, with 7 positions matching TRBD1. Germline-derived CDR1 and CDR2 are GTSNPN and SVGIG (reference sequence). The J segment lost 5 bases and the V segment lost 5 bases, leaving 10 bases of the junction unmatched. The length of the CDR3 is 14 residues. Here the CDR3 DNA reads TGTGCCTGGGACGCAGGGGGTCCCCAAGATACGCAGTATTTT. Translation: CAWDAGGPQDTQYF. Full variable domain (outside the CDR3, taken from reference TRBV30 and TRBJ2-3): SQTIHQWPATLVQPVGSPLSLECTVEGTSNPNLYWYRQAAGRGLQLLFYSVGIGQISSEVPQNLSASRPQDRQFILSSKKLLLSDSGFYLCAWDAGGPQDTQYFGPGTRLTVL.